This T cell receptor (beta chain) was found in a study of response to subunit inactivated influenza vaccine. Trimming stripped 10 bases from V and 5 bases from J, with 12 bases between. The CDR3 consists of 12 residues. In its sample, this clonotype was seen a few times. TCRdb processed the RT-PCR reads anew with MiXCR; each CDR3 protein has one entry. The sample consists of about 700,000 distinct CDR3 sequences, around 15% of them appearing once. The chain combines TRBV12-3 or TRBV12-4 with TRBJ2-1, with D perhaps TRBD1 (5 bases). The sequences come from PBMCs from blood, collected roughly 2 weeks before vaccination. This TCR was sampled from a man between 45 and 60 years old who received an inactivated influenza vaccine. CDR3 sequence: CATKGIDNEQFF. The CDR3, as DNA: TGTGCCACCAAGGGGATAGACAATGAGCAGTTCTTC.